Below, 9 T cell receptor beta chains from the same sample are listed, as sequenced in a study of blood T cell repertoires in COVID-19. Libraries were prepared by immunoSEQ multiplex PCR; TCRdb keeps only in-frame clonotypes and omits some of them. This table holds about 140,000 clones, about 80% found once. The sample consisted of peripheral blood. These receptors came from a human donor in a cohort sampled during active COVID-19.

This sequence joins TRBV18 and TRBJ2-5; no reliable D call. Trimming shortened V by 3 bases and J by 2 bases, and 7 bases separated the two germline ends. Germline V gene sequence: CDR1 KGHSH, CDR2 LQKENI. CDR3 length equals 13 residues. The CDR3 sequence: CASSPQSQETQYF. CDR3 nucleotides: TGTGCCAGCTCACCTCAGTCTCAAGAGACCCAGTACTTC.

The chain employs TRBV6-6 and TRBJ2-3; 10 bases match TRBD2. Germline CDR1 MNHNY, CDR2 SVGAGI (reference sequence). Trimming at V came to 10 bases and at J to 5 bases, leaving 6 bases not matched to a gene. The CDR3 spans 13 residues. CDR3 loop: CATGTSAVDTQYF. As DNA, the CDR3 is TGTGCCACCGGGACTAGCGCGGTAGATACGCAGTATTTT.

V gene TRBV25-1 combines with J gene TRBJ2-1; TRBD2 matches at 8 bases. The CDR3 totals 13 residues. The germline gives CDR1 MGHDK, CDR2 SYGVNS. V shed 6 bases, J shed 5 bases, and the junction held 3 bases outside the gene matches. Written as DNA, the CDR3 is TGTGCCAGCAGGACTAGCGCCCACAATGAGCAGTTCTTC. Protein product: CASRTSAHNEQFF.

The gene calls are TRBV9 and TRBJ1-1; D may be TRBD1 (5 bases). This CDR3 is 15 amino acids long. The V end lost 4 bases, the J end lost 0 bases, and 13 bases lay between the germline ends. Germline V gene sequence: CDR1 SGDLS, CDR2 YYNGEE. CDR3 loop: CASSPETVMNTEAFF. CDR3 coding DNA: TGTGCCAGCAGCCCTGAGACAGTCATGAACACTGAAGCTTTCTTT.

In this sample, this clone turned up once. The chain couples TRBV9 to TRBJ2-1, with 13 bases identical to TRBD2. Looked up from germline, CDR1 is SGDLS and CDR2 is YYNGEE. The CDR3 consists of 17 residues. J gave up 10 bases and V 0 bases, and 10 bases lay outside the gene matches. Here the CDR3 DNA reads TGTGCCAGCAGCGTAGAACCCTGGACTAGCGGGGGCCGGGAGCAGTTCTTC. Protein sequence: CASSVEPWTSGGREQFF. The variable domain in full, completed from reference TRBV9 and TRBJ2-1, reads DSGVTQTPKHLITATGQRVTLRCSPRSGDLSVYWYQQSLDQGLQFLIQYYNGEERAKGNILERFSAQQFPDLHSELNLSSLELGDSALYFCASSVEPWTSGGREQFFGPGTRLTVL.

The chain combines TRBV9 with TRBJ2-2; D uncertain. Between the trimmed V and J ends, which lost 4 bases and 7 bases, there was a span of 17 bases. CDR3 size: 15 residues. Germline V gene data show CDR1 as SGDLS and CDR2 as YYNGEE. The CDR3 loop is CASSPSGHALGELFF. The CDR3 nucleotides are TGTGCCAGCAGCCCGAGTGGTCATGCGCTCGGGGAGCTGTTTTTT. The variable domain in full, completed from reference TRBV9 and TRBJ2-2, reads DSGVTQTPKHLITATGQRVTLRCSPRSGDLSVYWYQQSLDQGLQFLIQYYNGEERAKGNILERFSAQQFPDLHSELNLSSLELGDSALYFCASSPSGHALGELFFGEGSRLTVL.

This clone was found a few times. V gene TRBV27 combines with J gene TRBJ1-1; weak D call: TRBD1 (6 bases). V gave up 4 bases and J gave up 5 bases, with 14 bases separating them. Germline V gives CDR1 MNHEY, CDR2 SMNVEV (reference sequence). CDR3 length: 14 residues. The CDR3, as DNA: TGTGCCAGCAGTTCACAGGGCTGGGGTACTGAAGCTTTCTTT. Translation gives CASSSQGWGTEAFF.

The rearrangement uses TRBV2 and TRBJ2-3; 7 bases agree with TRBD1. V dropped 6 bases and J dropped 9; count of bases not matched to a gene: 3. The germline CDR1 and CDR2 sequences are SNHLY and FYNNEI. This CDR3 spans 11 amino acids. CDR3 DNA: TGTGCCAGCAGGCAACAGGGGACGCAGTATTTT. This sequence encodes CASRQQGTQYF.

This clone was seen only once. The rearrangement links TRBV6-6 to TRBJ2-5; 11 bases agree with TRBD2. The germline gives CDR1 MNHNY, CDR2 SVGAGI (reference sequence). Unmatched junction bases numbered 3, after V lost 5 bases and J lost 7 bases. This CDR3 is 13 amino acids long. The CDR3 DNA reads as TGTGCCAGCAGTCCCGGACTAGCGGGGACCCAGTACTTC. Translation gives CASSPGLAGTQYF.